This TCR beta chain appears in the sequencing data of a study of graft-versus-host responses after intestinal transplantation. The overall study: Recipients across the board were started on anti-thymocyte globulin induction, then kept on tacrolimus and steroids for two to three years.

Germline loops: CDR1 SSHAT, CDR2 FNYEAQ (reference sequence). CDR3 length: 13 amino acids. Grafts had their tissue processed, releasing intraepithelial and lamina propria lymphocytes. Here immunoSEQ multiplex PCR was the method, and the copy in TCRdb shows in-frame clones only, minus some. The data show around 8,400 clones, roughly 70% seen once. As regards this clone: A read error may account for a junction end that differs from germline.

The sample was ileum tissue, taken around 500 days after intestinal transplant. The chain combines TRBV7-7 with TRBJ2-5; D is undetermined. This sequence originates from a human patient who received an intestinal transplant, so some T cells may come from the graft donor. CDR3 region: CASSLGLGKTQYF. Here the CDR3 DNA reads TGTGCTAGCAGCTTGGGGTTAGGGAAGACCCAGTACTTC.